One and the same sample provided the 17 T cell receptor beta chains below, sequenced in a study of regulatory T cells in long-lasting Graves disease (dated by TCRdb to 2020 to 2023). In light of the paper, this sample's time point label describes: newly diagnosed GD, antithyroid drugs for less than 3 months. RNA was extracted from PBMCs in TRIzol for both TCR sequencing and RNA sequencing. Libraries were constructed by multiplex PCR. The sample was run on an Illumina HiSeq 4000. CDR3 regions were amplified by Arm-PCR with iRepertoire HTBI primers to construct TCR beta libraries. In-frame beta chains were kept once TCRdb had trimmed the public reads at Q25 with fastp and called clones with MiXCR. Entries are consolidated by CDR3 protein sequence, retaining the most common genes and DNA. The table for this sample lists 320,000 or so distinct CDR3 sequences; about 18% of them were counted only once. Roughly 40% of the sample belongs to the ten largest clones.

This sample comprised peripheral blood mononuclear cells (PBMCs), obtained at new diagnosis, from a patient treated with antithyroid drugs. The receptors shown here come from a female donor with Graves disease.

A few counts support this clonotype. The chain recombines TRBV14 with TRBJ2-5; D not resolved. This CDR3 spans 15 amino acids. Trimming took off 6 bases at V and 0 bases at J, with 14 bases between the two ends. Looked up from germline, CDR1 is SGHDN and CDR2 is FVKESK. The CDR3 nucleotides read TGTGCCAGCAGTCGAGTCCGGGCGTACCAAGAGACCCAGTACTTC. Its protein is CASSRVRAYQETQYF.

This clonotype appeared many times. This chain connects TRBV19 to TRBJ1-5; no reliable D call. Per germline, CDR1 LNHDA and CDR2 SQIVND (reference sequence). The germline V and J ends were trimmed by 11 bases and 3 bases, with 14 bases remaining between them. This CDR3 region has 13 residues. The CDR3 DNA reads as TGTGCCTCCGCCCCGCGTGACAATCAGCCCCAGCATTTT. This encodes CASAPRDNQPQHF.

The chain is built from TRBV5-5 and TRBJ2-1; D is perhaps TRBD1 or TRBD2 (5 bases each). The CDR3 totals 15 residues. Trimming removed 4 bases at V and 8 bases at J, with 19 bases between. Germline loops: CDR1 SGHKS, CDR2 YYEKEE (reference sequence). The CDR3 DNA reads TGTGCCAGCAGCGCACGGGACGGCATAAGGGATGAGCAGTTCTTC. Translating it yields CASSARDGIRDEQFF.

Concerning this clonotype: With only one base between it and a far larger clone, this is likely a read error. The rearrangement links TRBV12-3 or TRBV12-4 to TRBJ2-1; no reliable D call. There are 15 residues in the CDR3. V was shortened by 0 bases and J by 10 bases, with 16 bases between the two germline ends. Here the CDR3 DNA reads TGTGCCAGCAGTTTAGCGCTCGGCAGTTCCTACGAGCAGTTCTTC. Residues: CASSLALGSSYEQFF.

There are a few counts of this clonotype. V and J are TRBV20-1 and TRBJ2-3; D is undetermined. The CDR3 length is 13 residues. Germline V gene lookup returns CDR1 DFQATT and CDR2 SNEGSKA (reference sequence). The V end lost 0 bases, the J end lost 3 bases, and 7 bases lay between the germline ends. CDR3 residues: CSARDHFTDTQYF. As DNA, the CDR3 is TGCAGTGCTAGAGATCATTTTACAGATACGCAGTATTTT.

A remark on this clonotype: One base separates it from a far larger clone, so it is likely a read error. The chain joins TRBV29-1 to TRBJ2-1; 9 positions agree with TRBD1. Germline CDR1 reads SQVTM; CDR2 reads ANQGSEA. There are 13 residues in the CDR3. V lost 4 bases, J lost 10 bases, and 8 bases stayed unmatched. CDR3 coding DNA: TGCAGCGTTGTGGGACAGGGACGCTACGAGCAGTTCTTC. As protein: CSVVGQGRYEQFF.

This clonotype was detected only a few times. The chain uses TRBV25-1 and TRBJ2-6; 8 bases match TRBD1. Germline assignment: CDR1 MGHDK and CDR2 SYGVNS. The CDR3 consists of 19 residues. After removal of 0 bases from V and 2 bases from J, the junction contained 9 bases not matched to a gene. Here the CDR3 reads CASSEYQTGVYAGANVLTF. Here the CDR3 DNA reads TGTGCCAGCAGTGAATATCAGACAGGGGTTTACGCTGGGGCCAACGTCCTGACTTTC.

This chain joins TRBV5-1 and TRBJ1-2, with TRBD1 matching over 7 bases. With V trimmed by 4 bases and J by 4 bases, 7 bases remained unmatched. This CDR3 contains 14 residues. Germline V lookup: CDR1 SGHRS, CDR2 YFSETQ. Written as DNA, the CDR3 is TGCGCCAGCAGCATAGCGACAGGGAGCTATGGCTACACCTTC. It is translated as CASSIATGSYGYTF.

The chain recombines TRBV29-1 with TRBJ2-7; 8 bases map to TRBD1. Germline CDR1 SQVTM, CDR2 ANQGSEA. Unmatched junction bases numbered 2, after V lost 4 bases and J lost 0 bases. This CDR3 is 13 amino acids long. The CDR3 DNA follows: TGCAGCGTTGCTGGACAGGGCTCCTACGAGCAGTACTTC. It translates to CSVAGQGSYEQYF.

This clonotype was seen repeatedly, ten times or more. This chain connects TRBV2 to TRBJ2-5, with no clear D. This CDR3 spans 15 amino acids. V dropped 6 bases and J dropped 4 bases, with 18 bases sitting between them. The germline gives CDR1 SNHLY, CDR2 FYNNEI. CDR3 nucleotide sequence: TGTGCCAGCAGCGTCCAGACTCGCCCCGGAGAGACCCAGTACTTC. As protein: CASSVQTRPGETQYF. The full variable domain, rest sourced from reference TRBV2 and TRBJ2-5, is EPEVTQTPSHQVTQMGQEVILRCVPISNHLYFYWYRQILGQKVEFLVSFYNNEISEKSEIFDDQFSVERPDGSNFTLKIRSTKLEDSAMYFCASSVQTRPGETQYFGPGTRLLVL.

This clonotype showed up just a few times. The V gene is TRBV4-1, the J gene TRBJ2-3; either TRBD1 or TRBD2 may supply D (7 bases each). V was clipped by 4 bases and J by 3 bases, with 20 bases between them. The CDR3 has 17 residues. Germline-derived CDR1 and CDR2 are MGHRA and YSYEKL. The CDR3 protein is CASSPEGAGVSTDTQYF. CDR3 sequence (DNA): TGCGCCAGCAGCCCGGAGGGGGCGGGAGTTAGTACAGATACGCAGTATTTT.

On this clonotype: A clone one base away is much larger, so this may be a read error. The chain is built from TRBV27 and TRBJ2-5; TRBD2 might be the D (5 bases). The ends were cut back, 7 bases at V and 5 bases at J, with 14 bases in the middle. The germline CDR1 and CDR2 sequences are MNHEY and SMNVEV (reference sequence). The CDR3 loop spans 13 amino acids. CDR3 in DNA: TGTGCCAGCACCGAGGAGGAATGCGAGACCCAGTACTTC. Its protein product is CASTEEECETQYF.

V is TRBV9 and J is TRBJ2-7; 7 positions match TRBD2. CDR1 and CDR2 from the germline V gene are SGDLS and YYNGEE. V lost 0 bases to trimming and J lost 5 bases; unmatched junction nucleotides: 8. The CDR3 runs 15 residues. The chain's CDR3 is CASSVAGAGANEQYF. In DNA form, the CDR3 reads TGTGCCAGCAGCGTAGCTGGGGCGGGAGCTAACGAGCAGTACTTC.

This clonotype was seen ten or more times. CDR3 amino acids: CASTAGRGGNTIYF. The CDR3 nucleotides are TGTGCCAGCACCGCGGGACGAGGCGGAAACACCATATATTTT. The chain couples TRBV11-1 to TRBJ1-3; D may be TRBD1 (5 bases). The CDR3 totals 14 residues. Per the germline V gene, CDR1 is SGHAT and CDR2 is FQDESV (reference sequence). The V end lost 7 bases, the J end lost 4 bases, and 14 bases lay between the germline ends.

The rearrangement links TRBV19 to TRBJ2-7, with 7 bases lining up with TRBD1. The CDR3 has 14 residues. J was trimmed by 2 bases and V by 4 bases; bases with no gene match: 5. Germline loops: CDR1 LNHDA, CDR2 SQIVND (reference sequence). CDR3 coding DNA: TGTGCCAGTAGTAATACCGGGACAGCCTACGAGCAGTACTTC. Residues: CASSNTGTAYEQYF.

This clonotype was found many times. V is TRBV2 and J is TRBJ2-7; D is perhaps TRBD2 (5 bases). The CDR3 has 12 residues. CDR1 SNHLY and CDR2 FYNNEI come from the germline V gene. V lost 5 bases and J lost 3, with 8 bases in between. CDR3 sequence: CASSSEGYEQYF. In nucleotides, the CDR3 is TGTGCCAGCAGTTCCGAGGGCTACGAGCAGTACTTC.

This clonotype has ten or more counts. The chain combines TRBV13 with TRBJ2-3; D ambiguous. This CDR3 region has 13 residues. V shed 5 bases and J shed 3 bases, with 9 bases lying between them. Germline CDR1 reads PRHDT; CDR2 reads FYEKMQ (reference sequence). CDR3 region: CASSDSRTDTQYF. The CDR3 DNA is TGTGCCAGCAGCGACTCCCGGACAGATACGCAGTATTTT.